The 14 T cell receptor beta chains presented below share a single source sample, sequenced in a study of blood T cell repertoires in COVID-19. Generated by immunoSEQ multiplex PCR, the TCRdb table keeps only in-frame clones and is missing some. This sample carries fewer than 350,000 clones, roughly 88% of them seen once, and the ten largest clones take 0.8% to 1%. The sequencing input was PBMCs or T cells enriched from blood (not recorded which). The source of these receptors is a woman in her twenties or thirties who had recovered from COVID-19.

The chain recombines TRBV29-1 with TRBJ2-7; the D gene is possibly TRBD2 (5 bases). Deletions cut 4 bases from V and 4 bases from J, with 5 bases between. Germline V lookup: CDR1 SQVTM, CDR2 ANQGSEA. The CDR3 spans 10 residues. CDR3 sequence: CSVGEYEQYF. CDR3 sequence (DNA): TGCAGCGTTGGGGAGTACGAGCAGTACTTC.

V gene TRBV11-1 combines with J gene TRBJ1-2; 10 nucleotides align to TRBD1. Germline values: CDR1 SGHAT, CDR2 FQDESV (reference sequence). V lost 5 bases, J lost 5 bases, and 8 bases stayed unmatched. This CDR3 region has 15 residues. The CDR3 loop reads CASSLSADRGYGYTF. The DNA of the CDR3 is TGTGCCAGCAGCCTTTCGGCGGACAGGGGGTATGGCTACACCTTC.

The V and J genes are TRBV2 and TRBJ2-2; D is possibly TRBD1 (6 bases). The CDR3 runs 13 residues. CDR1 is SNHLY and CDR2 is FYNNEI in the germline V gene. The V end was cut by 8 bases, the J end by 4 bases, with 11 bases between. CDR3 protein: CASLQGSTGELFF. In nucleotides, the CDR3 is TGTGCCAGCCTACAGGGTTCCACCGGGGAGCTGTTTTTT.

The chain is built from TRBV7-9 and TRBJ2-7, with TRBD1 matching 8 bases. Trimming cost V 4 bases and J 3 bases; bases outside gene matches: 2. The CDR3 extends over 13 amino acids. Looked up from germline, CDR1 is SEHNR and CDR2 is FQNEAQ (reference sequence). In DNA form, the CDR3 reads TGTGCCAGCAGCTACAGGGGGGACTACGAGCAGTACTTC. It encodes CASSYRGDYEQYF. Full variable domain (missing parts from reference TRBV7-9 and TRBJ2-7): DTGVSQNPRHKITKRGQNVTFRCDPISEHNRLYWYRQTLGQGPEFLTYFQNEAQLEKSRLLSDRFSAERPKGSFSTLEIQRTEQGDSAMYLCASSYRGDYEQYFGPGTRLTVT.

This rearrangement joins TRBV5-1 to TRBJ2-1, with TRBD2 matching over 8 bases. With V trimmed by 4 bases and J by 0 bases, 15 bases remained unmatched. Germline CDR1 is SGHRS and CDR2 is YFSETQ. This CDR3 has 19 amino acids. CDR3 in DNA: TGCGCCAGCAGCCTTCCCCAGTGGGGAGCGGGGGCCTCCTACAATGAGCAGTTCTTC. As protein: CASSLPQWGAGASYNEQFF. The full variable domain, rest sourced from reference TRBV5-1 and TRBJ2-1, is KAGVTQTPRYLIKTRGQQVTLSCSPISGHRSVSWYQQTPGQGLQFLFEYFSETQRNKGNFPGRFSGRQFSNSRSEMNVSTLELGDSALYLCASSLPQWGAGASYNEQFFGPGTRLTVL.

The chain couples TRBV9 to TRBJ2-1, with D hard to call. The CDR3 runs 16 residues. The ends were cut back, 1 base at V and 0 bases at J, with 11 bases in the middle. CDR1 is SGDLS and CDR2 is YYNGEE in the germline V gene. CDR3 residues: CASSVFIEVSYNEQFF. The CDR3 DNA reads TGTGCCAGCAGCGTATTCATAGAAGTCTCCTACAATGAGCAGTTCTTC.

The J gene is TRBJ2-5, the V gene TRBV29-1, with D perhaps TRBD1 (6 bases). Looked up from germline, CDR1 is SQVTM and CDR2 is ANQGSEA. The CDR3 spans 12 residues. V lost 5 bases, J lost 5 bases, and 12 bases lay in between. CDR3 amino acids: CSVTAGDETQYF. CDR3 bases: TGCAGCGTTACCGCAGGGGATGAGACCCAGTACTTC.

CDR3 DNA sequence: TGCGCCAGCAGTCAACGGACTACGGGGAATCAGCCCCAGCATTTT. Residues: CASSQRTTGNQPQHF. J is TRBJ1-5 and V is TRBV23-1; D is uncertain. TRBV23-1 is given ORF status, its function remaining uncertain. V gave up 2 bases and J gave up 4 bases, with 12 bases separating them. The CDR3 contains 15 residues.

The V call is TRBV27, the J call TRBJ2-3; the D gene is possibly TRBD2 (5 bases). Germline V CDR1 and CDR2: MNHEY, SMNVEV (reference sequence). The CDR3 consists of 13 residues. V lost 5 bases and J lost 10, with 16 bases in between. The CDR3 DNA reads TGTGCCAGCAGTCTCCAATCGCTAGCTTCGCAGTATTTT. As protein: CASSLQSLASQYF.

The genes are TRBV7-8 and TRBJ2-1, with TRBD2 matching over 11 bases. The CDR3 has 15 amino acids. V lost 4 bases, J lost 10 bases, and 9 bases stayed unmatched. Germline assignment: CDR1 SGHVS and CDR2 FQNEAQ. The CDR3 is CASSSRLGTSGEQFF. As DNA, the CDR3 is TGTGCCAGCAGCTCGCGACTTGGGACTAGCGGCGAGCAGTTCTTC.

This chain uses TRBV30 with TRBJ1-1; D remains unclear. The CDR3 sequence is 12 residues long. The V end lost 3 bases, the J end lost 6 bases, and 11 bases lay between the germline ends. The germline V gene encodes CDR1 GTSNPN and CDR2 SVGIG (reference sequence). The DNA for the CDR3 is TGTGCCTGGAGCCCGACAAGAGCTGAAGCTTTCTTT. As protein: CAWSPTRAEAFF.

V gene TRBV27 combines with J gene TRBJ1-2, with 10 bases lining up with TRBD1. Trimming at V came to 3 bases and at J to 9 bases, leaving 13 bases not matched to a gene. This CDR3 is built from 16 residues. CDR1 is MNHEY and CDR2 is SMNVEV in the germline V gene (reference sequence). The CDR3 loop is CASSFYGGQGLDRYTF. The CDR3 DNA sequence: TGTGCCAGCAGTTTCTATGGGGGACAGGGGCTTGATCGCTACACCTTC.

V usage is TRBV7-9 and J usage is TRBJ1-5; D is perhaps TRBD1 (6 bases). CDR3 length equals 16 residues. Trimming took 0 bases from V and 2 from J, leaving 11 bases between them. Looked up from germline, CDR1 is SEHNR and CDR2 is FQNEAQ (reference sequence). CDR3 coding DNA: TGTGCCAGCAGCTTAGCAACAGGGATCGGCAATCAGCCCCAGCATTTT. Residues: CASSLATGIGNQPQHF.

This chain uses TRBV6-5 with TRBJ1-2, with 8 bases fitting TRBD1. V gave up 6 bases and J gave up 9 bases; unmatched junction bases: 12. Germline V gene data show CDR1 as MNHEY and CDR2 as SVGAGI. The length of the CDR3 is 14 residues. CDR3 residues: CASSNLDRARRYTF. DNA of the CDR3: TGTGCCAGCAGCAACCTGGACAGGGCTAGGCGCTACACCTTC.